The entry below describes one T cell receptor (beta chain). The target of this receptor is not known. The input lacks base qualities; no much larger clone sits a single base away. CD4+ T cells from unexposed donors were collected before the COVID-19 pandemic (2011-2018). The EasySep CD4+ T cell isolation kit was used to isolate CD4+ T cells once the cultures had run for roughly 10 days. As cell numbers permitted, CD4+ T cells from unexposed donors were tested for reactivity to SARS-CoV-2 S and N and to four common cold coronavirus spike pools. Each well received approximately 2.2 million PBMCs, cultured in IMDM supplemented with about 4.5% human AB serum and approximately 10 IU/ml IL-2. Half of the culture medium was replaced with fresh IL-2-containing medium on days 3 and 7. In general, every peptide culture condition was set up in three replicate wells. The leukapheresis product used for the unexposed donors was purchased from a commercial source. PBMCs were isolated from leukapheresis product or whole blood by Ficoll-Paque PLUS gradient centrifugation. PBMCs were either cryopreserved at -140°C or used fresh in the expansion assay. The QIAamp Micro DNA Kit was used to extract genomic DNA from the CD4+ T cells.

The germline V gene sets CDR1 to LGHNA and CDR2 to YSLEER. Measured from the cysteine to the phenylalanine, the CDR3 is 18 residues long. Only the CDR3 part of the read is kept: 54 bases, read in frame from the first base. V is shortened by 0 bases, J by 4 bases, and the region joining them spans 22 bases. This specimen belongs to a study of CD4 T cells in relation to SARS-CoV-2 and coronaviruses (dated by TCRdb to about 2021). Turning to the overall study: The ViraFEST assay cultured PBMCs with antigen for nine to eleven days, then sequenced TCR beta CDR3s to find antigen-specific clonal expansions. An HIV-1 Nef peptide pool or a culture without peptide was used as the negative reference condition. Patient-derived lymphoblastoid cell lines were used to map the HLA restriction of shared crossreactive spike epitopes. Memory CD4+ T cell crossreactivity between SARS-CoV-2 and common cold coronavirus spike proteins was assessed at the TCR clonotype level in the study. Samples from three pre-COVID donors and the naive versus memory experiments were sequenced with the Adaptive Biotechnologies TCR-sequencing kit; other data were Illumina-based. A different, Illumina-based TCR-beta assay was used to sequence expansion assays from other donors in the study. The full study reports these points: No donor contributed both pre-pandemic and post-infection samples, which limited tracing the source of pre-existing responses. The study was limited by small numbers of patients and tested TCRs. Memory CD4+ clonotypes crossrecognizing SARS-CoV-2 and at least one common cold coronavirus spike were found in approximately 65% of donors. Since the crossreactivity analysis centred on spike protein, crossreactivity against other viral proteins was not assessed. Significantly weaker SARS-CoV-2-driven expansion was shown by crossreactive clones than by monoreactive clones, consistent with antigenic imprinting.

Libraries came from the immunoSEQ multiplex PCR assay. The authors' pipeline ran thus. During preprocessing, nonproductive sequences were removed, as were CDR3s that did not start with C, did not end with F or W, or were shorter than 7 amino acids. The MANAFEST web app was used to call antigen-specific clonotypes on the basis of expansion compared with the reference and with other culture wells. A clone was considered positive if the clone showed significant expansion compared with the reference culture in 2 of 3 replicate wells at an FDR below 0.05. Positive clones also required significant expansion versus all other tandem wells and an odds ratio above 5. After three terminal residues were trimmed from each end, CDR3 homology was quantified as pairwise Levenshtein distance using the stringdist R package. Entries here come from immuneACCESS through TCRdb and include only in-frame sequences with V and J called. Some clones fail to appear in such tables; in the studies checked, an unresolved V gene covers under half of the shortfall, and the cause of the remainder is unknown. V, J and clone size were drawn from that table, and D and trimming were deduced from the DNA. The sample has about 19,000 clones on record, 77% of them singletons. Roughly 25% of the sample is held by the ten biggest clonotypes.

The sequence was obtained from a human donor in good health. Recombination connected TRBV4-3 to TRBJ2-7; too little of a D gene remains to name it. The specimen was CD4+ T cells from PBMCs, cultured in vitro. The CDR3 sequence is CASSQDLTDRRQSYEQYF. At the DNA level, the sequence is TGCGCCAGCAGCCAAGATCTAACCGACCGCCGCCAGTCATACGAGCAGTACTTC.